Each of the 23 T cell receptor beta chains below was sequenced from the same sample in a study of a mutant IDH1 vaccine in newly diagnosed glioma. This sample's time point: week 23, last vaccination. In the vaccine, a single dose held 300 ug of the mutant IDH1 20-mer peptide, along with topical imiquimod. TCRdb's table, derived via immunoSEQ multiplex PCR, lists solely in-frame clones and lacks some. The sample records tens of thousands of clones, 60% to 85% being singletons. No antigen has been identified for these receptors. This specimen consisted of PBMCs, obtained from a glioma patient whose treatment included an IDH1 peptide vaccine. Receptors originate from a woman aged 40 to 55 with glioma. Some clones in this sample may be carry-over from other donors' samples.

This chain's CDR3 is CASTKGGGWGTTF. CDR3 sequence (DNA): TGTGCCAGCACCAAGGGGGGGGGTTGGGGGACCACCTTC. The V call is TRBV6-5, the J call TRBJ1-2; possible D gene TRBD1, 6 bases. Germline V gene sequence: CDR1 MNHEY, CDR2 SVGAGI. The CDR3 consists of 13 residues. V lost 7 bases, J lost 13 bases, and 22 bases lay in between.

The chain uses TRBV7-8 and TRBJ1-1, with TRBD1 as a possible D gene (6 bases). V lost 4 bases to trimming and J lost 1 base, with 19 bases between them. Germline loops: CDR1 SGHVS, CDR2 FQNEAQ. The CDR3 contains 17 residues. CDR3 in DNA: TGTGCCAGCAGCTCCCCCGACAGGAGGGTTACGAACACTGAAGCTTTCTTT. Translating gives CASSSPDRRVTNTEAFF. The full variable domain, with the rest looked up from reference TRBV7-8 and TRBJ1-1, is GAGVSQSPRYKVAKRGQDVALRCDPISGHVSLFWYQQALGQGPEFLTYFQNEAQLDKSGLPSDRFFAERPEGSVSTLKIQRTQQEDSAVYLCASSSPDRRVTNTEAFFGQGTRLTVV.

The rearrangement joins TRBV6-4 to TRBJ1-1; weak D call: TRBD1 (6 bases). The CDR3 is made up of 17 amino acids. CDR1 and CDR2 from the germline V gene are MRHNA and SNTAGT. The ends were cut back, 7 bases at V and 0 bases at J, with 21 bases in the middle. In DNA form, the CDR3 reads TGTGCCAGCAAAGAACCCTGGACAGTACTCATGAACACTGAAGCTTTCTTT. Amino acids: CASKEPWTVLMNTEAFF.

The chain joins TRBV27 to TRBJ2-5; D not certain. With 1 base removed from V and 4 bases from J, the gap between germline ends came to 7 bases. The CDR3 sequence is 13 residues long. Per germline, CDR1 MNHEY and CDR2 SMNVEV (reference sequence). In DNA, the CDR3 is TGTGCCAGCAGTTTATACCTCGGAGAGACCCAGTACTTC. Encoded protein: CASSLYLGETQYF.

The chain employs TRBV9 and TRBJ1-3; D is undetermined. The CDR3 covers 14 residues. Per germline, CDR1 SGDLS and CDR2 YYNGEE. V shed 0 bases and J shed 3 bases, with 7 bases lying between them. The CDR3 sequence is CASSVDGYGNTIYF. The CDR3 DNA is TGTGCCAGCAGCGTAGATGGGTATGGAAACACCATATATTTT. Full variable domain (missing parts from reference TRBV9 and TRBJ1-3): DSGVTQTPKHLITATGQRVTLRCSPRSGDLSVYWYQQSLDQGLQFLIQYYNGEERAKGNILERFSAQQFPDLHSELNLSSLELGDSALYFCASSVDGYGNTIYFGEGSWLTVV.

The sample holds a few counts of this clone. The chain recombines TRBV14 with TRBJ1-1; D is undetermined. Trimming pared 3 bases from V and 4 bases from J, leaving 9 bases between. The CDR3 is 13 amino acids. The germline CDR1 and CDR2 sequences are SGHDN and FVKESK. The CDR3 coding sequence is TGTGCCAGCAGCCAGTGGGATAGCACTGAAGCTTTCTTT. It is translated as CASSQWDSTEAFF.

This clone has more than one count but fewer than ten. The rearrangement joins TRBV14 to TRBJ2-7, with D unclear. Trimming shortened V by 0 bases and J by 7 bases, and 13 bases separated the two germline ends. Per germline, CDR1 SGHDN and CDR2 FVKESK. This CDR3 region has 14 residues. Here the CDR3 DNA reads TGTGCCAGCAGCCAAGATTTGAAAAGTGAGGAGCAGTACTTC. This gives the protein CASSQDLKSEEQYF. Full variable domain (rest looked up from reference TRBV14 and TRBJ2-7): EAGVTQFPSHSVIEKGQTVTLRCDPISGHDNLYWYRRVMGKEIKFLLHFVKESKQDESGMPNNRFLAERTGGTYSTLKVQPAELEDSGVYFCASSQDLKSEEQYFGPGTRLTVT.

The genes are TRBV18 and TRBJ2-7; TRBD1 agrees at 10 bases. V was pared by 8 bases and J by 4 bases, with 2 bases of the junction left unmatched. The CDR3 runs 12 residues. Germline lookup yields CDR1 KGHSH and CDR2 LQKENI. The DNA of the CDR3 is TGTGCCAGCGGGACAGGGGTTTACGAGCAGTACTTC. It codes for CASGTGVYEQYF.

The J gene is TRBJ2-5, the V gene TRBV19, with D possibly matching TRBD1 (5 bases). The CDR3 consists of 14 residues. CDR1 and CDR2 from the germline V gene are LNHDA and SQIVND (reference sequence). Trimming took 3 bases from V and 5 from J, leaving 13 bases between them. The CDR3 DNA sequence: TGTGCCAGTAGTATTGGCAGGGCTGGGGAGACCCAGTACTTC. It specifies CASSIGRAGETQYF.

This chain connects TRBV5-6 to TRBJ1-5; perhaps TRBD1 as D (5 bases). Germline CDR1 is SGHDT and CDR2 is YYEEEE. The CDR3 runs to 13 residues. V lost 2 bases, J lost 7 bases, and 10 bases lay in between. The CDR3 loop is CASSLGHQQPQHF. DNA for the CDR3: TGTGCCAGCAGCTTAGGACATCAGCAGCCCCAGCATTTT. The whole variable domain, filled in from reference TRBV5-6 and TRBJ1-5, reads DAGVTQSPTHLIKTRGQQVTLRCSPKSGHDTVSWYQQALGQGPQFIFQYYEEEERQRGNFPDRFSGHQFPNYSSELNVNALLLGDSALYLCASSLGHQQPQHFGDGTRLSIL.

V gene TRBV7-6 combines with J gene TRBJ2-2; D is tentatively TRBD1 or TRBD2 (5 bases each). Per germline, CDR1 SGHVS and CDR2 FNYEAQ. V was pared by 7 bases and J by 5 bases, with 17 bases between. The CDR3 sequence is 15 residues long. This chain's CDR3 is CASNPRGLGTGELFF. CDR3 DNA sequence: TGTGCCAGCAATCCGAGGGGTCTGGGAACCGGGGAGCTGTTTTTT.

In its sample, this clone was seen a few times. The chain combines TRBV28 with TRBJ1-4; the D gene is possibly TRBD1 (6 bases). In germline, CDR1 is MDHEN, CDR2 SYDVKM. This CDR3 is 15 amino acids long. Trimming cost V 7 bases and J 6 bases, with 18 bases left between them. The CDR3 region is CASTPGGQFDEKLFF. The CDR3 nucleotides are TGTGCCAGCACCCCCGGGGGGCAGTTTGATGAAAAACTGTTTTTT. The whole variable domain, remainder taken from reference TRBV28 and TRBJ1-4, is DVKVTQSSRYLVKRTGEKVFLECVQDMDHENMFWYRQDPGLGLRLIYFSYDVKMKEKGDIPEGYSVSREKKERFSLILESASTNQTSMYLCASTPGGQFDEKLFFGSGTQLSVL.

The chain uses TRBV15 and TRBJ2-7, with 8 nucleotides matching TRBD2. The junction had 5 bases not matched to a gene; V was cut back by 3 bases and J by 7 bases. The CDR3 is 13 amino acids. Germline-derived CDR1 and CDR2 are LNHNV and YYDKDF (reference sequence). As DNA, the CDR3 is TGTGCCACCAGCAGCCCCCCGGGAGGGGAGCAGTACTTC. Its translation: CATSSPPGGEQYF.

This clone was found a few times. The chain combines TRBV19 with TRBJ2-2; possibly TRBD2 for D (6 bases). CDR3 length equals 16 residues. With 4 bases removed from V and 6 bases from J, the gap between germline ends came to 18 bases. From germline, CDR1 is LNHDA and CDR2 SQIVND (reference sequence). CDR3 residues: CASSTPGYGGAGELFF. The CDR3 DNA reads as TGTGCCAGTAGTACCCCGGGGTACGGGGGAGCCGGGGAGCTGTTTTTT.

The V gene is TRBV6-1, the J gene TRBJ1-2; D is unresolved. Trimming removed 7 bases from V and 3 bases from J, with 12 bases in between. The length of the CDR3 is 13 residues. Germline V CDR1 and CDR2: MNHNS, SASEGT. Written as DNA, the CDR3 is TGTGCCAGCACCGGGCCTCCGGACTATGGCTACACCTTC. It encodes CASTGPPDYGYTF.

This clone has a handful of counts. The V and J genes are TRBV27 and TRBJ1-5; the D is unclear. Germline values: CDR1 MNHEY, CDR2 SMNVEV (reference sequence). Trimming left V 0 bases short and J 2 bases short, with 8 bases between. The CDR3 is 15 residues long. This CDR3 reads CASSLSSGGNQPQHF. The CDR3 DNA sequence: TGTGCCAGCAGTTTATCGTCCGGGGGCAATCAGCCCCAGCATTTT.

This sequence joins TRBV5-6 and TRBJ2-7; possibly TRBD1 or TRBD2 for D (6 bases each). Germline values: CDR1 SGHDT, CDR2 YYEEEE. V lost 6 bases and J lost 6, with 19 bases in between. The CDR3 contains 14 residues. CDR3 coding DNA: TGTGCCAGCACCTCAAGAGGGGGGCAGTCCGAGCAGTACTTC. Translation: CASTSRGGQSEQYF.

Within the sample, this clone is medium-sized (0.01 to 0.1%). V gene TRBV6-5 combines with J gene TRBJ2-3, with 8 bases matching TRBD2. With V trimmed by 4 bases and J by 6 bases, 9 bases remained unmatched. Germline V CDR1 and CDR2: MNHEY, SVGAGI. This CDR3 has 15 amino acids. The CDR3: CASSLAGTPGDTQYF. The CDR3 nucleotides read TGTGCCAGCAGTTTAGCGGGGACGCCGGGGGATACGCAGTATTTT.

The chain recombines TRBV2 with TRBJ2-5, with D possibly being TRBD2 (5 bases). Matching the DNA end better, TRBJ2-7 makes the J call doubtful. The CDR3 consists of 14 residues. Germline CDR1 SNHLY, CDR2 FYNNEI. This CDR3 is CASSEGTGSYEQYF. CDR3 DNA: TGTGCCAGCAGTGAAGGGACGGGGAGCTACGAGCAGTACTTC.

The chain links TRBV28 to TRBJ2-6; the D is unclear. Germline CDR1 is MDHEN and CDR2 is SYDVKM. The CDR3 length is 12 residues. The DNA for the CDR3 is TGTGTTACAGCCTCTGGGGCCAACGTCCTGACTTTC. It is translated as CVTASGANVLTF.

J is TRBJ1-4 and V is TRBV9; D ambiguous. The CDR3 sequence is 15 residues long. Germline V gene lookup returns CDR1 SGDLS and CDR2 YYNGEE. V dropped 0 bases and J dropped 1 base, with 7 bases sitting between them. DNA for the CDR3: TGTGCCAGCAGCGTAGGTCGGGGAACTAATGAAAAACTGTTTTTT. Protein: CASSVGRGTNEKLFF.

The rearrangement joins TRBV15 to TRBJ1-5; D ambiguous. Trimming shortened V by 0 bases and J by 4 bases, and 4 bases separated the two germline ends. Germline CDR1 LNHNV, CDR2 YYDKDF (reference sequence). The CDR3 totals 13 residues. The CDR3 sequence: CATSRDQNQPQHF. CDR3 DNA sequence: TGTGCCACCAGCAGAGATCAGAATCAGCCCCAGCATTTT. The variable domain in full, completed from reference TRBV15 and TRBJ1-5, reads DAMVIQNPRYQVTQFGKPVTLSCSQTLNHNVMYWYQQKSSQAPKLLFHYYDKDFNNEADTPDNFQSRRPNTSFCFLDIRSPGLGDTAMYLCATSRDQNQPQHFGDGTRLSIL.

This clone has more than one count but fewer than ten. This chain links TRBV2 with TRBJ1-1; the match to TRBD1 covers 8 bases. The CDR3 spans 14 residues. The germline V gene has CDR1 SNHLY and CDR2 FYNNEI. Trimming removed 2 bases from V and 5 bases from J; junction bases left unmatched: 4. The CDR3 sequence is CASSEQGAFTEAFF. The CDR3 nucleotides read TGTGCCAGCAGTGAACAGGGGGCTTTTACTGAAGCTTTCTTT.